This T cell receptor (beta chain) was documented in a study of vaccination effects on CD4 cells after COVID-19. Study outcomes and limitations: Researchers report that only 1 of 255 vaccine-induced clones in healthy vaccinees cross-reacted with common cold coronaviruses. Whether induced by infection or by vaccine, clones showed marked clonal contraction late after vaccination.

Germline V CDR1 and CDR2: KGHSH, LQKENI. V was shortened by 4 bases and J by 7 bases, with 17 bases between the two germline ends. The length of the CDR3 is 16 residues. Before sequencing took place, the ViraFEST assay used viral peptide pools to expand antigen-specific CD4+ T cells. The culture ran for around nine days, and then CD4+ T cells were isolated. Nucleocapsid antibodies stayed negative before and after vaccination, showing no earlier SARS-CoV-2 infection. Supplemented with around 11 IU/ml IL-2 and approximately 10 ug/ml peptides, approximately 2 million PBMC per well were kept in culture. Cultures got half-medium changes with IL-2 on days 3 and 7. This clone was observed a single time. Antigen unknown. The data were produced by immunoSEQ multiplex PCR, yet TCRdb's version contains in-frame clones alone and is incomplete. The sample yields tens of thousands of clones, around 77% seen once.

The sequences come from CD4+ T cells from PBMCs cultured with HCoV-NL63 spike peptides, collected before COVID-19 vaccination. The rearrangement joins TRBV18 to TRBJ1-6; possible D gene TRBD1, 5 bases. This TCR was sampled from a human donor who received a COVID-19 vaccine. CDR3 DNA sequence: TGTGCCAGCTCACTAACCTCTCGACGGGACAATTCACCCCTCCACTTT. Translating gives CASSLTSRRDNSPLHF.